The entry below describes one T cell receptor (beta chain). Measured with immunoSEQ multiplex PCR; TCRdb has only the in-frame clones, and not every one. Of 100,000 to 150,000 clones in the sample, roughly 87% were seen once. The data belong to a study of cytomegalovirus exposure and HLA in healthy donors. The overall study: The 600 to 800 first-cohort repertoires shared a platform with the approximately 120 validation repertoires, as reported in a later analysis.

The clonotype comes from a woman younger than 35 in good health and CMV-seronegative. Source material: PBMCs.

The CDR3 reads CASSLRWDRDYGYTF. Written as DNA, the CDR3 is TGTGCCAGCAGCTTAAGATGGGACAGGGACTATGGCTACACCTTC. The chain couples TRBV7-3 to TRBJ1-2, with 9 positions matching TRBD1. This CDR3 spans 15 amino acids. The V gene end was trimmed by 1 base and the J gene end by 3 bases; junction bases not matched to a gene: 3. The V gene's germline CDR1 is SGHTA and CDR2 FQGTGA.